The next 23 T cell receptor beta chains were all read from a single sample in a study of blood T cell repertoires in COVID-19. Repertoires were generated with immunoSEQ multiplex PCR, while TCRdb's copy carries only in-frame clones and drops some. The sample yields under 300,000 clones, around nine tenths seen once. The sequenced material came from peripheral blood. Every receptor here comes from a woman aged 65 to 85 with active or convalescent COVID-19.

In its sample, this clone was seen once. The chain has TRBV14 and TRBJ2-7; D might be TRBD1 (6 bases). CDR1 and CDR2 from the germline V gene are SGHDN and FVKESK. The V end lost 0 bases, the J end lost 7 bases, and 22 bases lay between the germline ends. This CDR3 has 17 amino acids. The DNA for the CDR3 is TGTGCCAGCAGCCAAGAAGGTCAGGGAAGCAGGGGTGATGAGCAGTACTTC. It translates to CASSQEGQGSRGDEQYF.

The chain links TRBV6-5 to TRBJ2-3; 9 bases agree with TRBD2. V shed 7 bases and J 4 bases; nucleotides not matched to a gene: 6. Germline CDR1 reads MNHEY; CDR2 reads SVGAGI. CDR3 length: 14 residues. The CDR3, as DNA: TGTGCCAGCATCTTTAGCGGGGGTGCAGATACGCAGTATTTT. It is translated as CASIFSGGADTQYF.

The rearrangement links TRBV6-5 to TRBJ1-3; D remains unclear. The CDR3 loop spans 13 amino acids. The V end lost 7 bases, the J end lost 2 bases, and 9 bases lay between the germline ends. Germline assignment: CDR1 MNHEY and CDR2 SVGAGI. The CDR3 sequence: CASTGLAGNTIYF. The CDR3 region has the DNA TGTGCCAGCACAGGCCTTGCTGGAAACACCATATATTTT.

This chain links TRBV15 with TRBJ2-3, with D perhaps TRBD2 (5 bases). CDR3 size: 16 residues. The germline CDR1 and CDR2 sequences are LNHNV and YYDKDF (reference sequence). Trimming shortened V by 1 base and J by 1 base, and 12 bases separated the two germline ends. CDR3 DNA sequence: TGTGCCACCAGCAGAGCGTTGAGGGAAGGCACAGATACGCAGTATTTT. It encodes CATSRALREGTDTQYF.

This sequence joins TRBV3-1 (or the pseudogene TRBV3-2) and TRBJ2-1; the D is unclear. Germline CDR1 reads LGHDT; CDR2 reads YNNKEL (reference sequence). The CDR3 is made up of 14 amino acids. Trimming shortened V by 3 bases and J by 4 bases, and 10 bases separated the two germline ends. The CDR3 loop reads CASSQRRQYNEQFF. The CDR3 DNA is TGTGCCAGCAGCCAGAGGCGGCAGTACAATGAGCAGTTCTTC.

As for this clone: The same CDR3 can be traced to other DNA sequences in this sample. This chain links TRBV3-1 (or the pseudogene TRBV3-2) with TRBJ2-3; no reliable D call. V lost 4 bases to trimming and J lost 1 base, with 6 bases between them. The germline gives CDR1 LGHDT, CDR2 YNNKEL (reference sequence). CDR3 length equals 13 residues. The CDR3 nucleotides read TGTGCCAGCAGCCGGAGCGGCACAGATACGCAGTATTTT. Translated: CASSRSGTDTQYF.

The rearrangement uses TRBV5-1 and TRBJ2-7; 7 bases match TRBD1. The CDR3 runs 13 residues. CDR1 and CDR2 from the germline V gene are SGHRS and YFSETQ. V lost 6 bases and J lost 2; bases outside the gene matches: 5. The CDR3 region has the DNA TGCGCCAGCAACAGGGGTGGGACCTACGAGCAGTACTTC. It codes for CASNRGGTYEQYF.

This chain joins TRBV5-1 and TRBJ2-1; 11 nucleotides match TRBD2. The germline V gene encodes CDR1 SGHRS and CDR2 YFSETQ. This CDR3 contains 15 residues. With 2 bases clipped from V and 6 bases from J, the junction kept 4 bases outside the gene matches. Written as DNA, the CDR3 is TGCGCCAGCAGCTTTGATAGCGGGGGGGCCAATGAGCAGTTCTTC. It translates to CASSFDSGGANEQFF.

This CDR3 reads CAISEPTGSGSPLHF. DNA for the CDR3: TGTGCCATCAGTGAACCGACAGGTTCGGGTTCACCCCTCCACTTT. The chain recombines TRBV10-3 with TRBJ1-6, with a weak D call TRBD1 (6 bases). V was clipped by 3 bases and J by 9 bases, with 15 bases between them. The germline gives CDR1 ENHRY, CDR2 SYGVKD. This CDR3 region has 15 residues.

The V gene is TRBV6-5, the J gene TRBJ1-1, with a possible D match to TRBD1 (6 bases). Germline V lookup: CDR1 MNHEY, CDR2 SVGAGI. V lost 7 bases, J lost 1 base, and 10 bases lay in between. The CDR3 length is 13 residues. The CDR3 sequence: CASKIRGNTEAFF. CDR3 in DNA: TGTGCCAGCAAAATCAGGGGGAACACTGAAGCTTTCTTT.

The rearrangement joins TRBV27 to TRBJ1-2; D is unresolved. Germline V gene sequence: CDR1 MNHEY, CDR2 SMNVEV (reference sequence). Trimming took 3 bases from V and 7 from J, leaving 15 bases between them. The CDR3 sequence is 14 residues long. The CDR3 loop reads CASSFNQAGSGYTF. CDR3 bases: TGTGCCAGCAGTTTCAACCAGGCCGGGAGTGGCTACACCTTC.

The chain carries TRBV5-1 and TRBJ1-4; D is uncertain. V lost 7 bases, J lost 8 bases, and 21 bases lay in between. The germline V gene has CDR1 SGHRS and CDR2 YFSETQ. The CDR3 has 15 amino acids. CDR3 amino acids: CASRRGRMEWEKLFF. CDR3 DNA sequence: TGCGCCAGCCGCCGAGGCCGAATGGAATGGGAAAAACTGTTTTTT.

V and J are TRBV4-2 and TRBJ1-2; 7 nucleotides match TRBD1. The CDR3 is 14 amino acids. Germline CDR1 is LGHNA and CDR2 is YNFKEQ. With V trimmed by 0 bases and J by 5 bases, 3 bases remained unmatched. The CDR3 bases are TGTGCCAGCAGCCAAGAAGGGACAGCTTATGGCTACACCTTC. This encodes CASSQEGTAYGYTF.

The genes are TRBV19 and TRBJ1-5, with D unresolved. Trimming removed 3 bases at V and 3 bases at J, with 6 bases between. This CDR3 spans 13 amino acids. Germline V gene lookup returns CDR1 LNHDA and CDR2 SQIVND (reference sequence). The CDR3 DNA sequence: TGTGCCAGTAGTATCCGGGTCAATCAGCCCCAGCATTTT. Amino acids: CASSIRVNQPQHF.

V is TRBV4-1 and J is TRBJ1-2; D may be TRBD1 (6 bases). V lost 0 bases to trimming and J lost 4 bases, with 21 bases between them. There are 18 residues in the CDR3. CDR1 and CDR2 (germline): MGHRA, YSYEKL. The CDR3 region is CASSQEGAIKGGIYGYTF. The CDR3 coding sequence is TGCGCCAGCAGCCAAGAAGGGGCAATCAAGGGGGGGATCTATGGCTACACCTTC.

The chain employs TRBV5-1 and TRBJ2-7, with D possibly TRBD2 on 7 matching bases. The germline gives CDR1 SGHRS, CDR2 YFSETQ. V lost 1 base and J lost 2, with 10 bases in between. CDR3 size: 14 residues. Written as DNA, the CDR3 is TGCGCCAGCAGCTTGAGCGGGACACCCTACGAGCAGTACTTC. It encodes CASSLSGTPYEQYF.

The J gene is TRBJ1-1, the V gene TRBV27, with D possibly matching TRBD1 (6 bases). Trimming cost V 7 bases and J 5 bases, with 20 bases left between them. Germline V gene lookup returns CDR1 MNHEY and CDR2 SMNVEV (reference sequence). The CDR3 extends over 15 amino acids. The CDR3 sequence is CASKIGQNYPTEAFF. In nucleotides, the CDR3 is TGTGCCAGCAAAATCGGACAGAACTATCCAACTGAAGCTTTCTTT.

V is TRBV3-1 (or the pseudogene TRBV3-2) and J is TRBJ2-7; D not resolved. Deletions cut 1 base from V and 3 bases from J, with 10 bases between. Germline V gives CDR1 LGHDT, CDR2 YNNKEL (reference sequence). The CDR3 runs 14 residues. The DNA for the CDR3 is TGTGCCAGCAGCCAAGTGGGCCCGAGCTACGAGCAGTACTTC. This encodes CASSQVGPSYEQYF.

This chain links TRBV5-1 with TRBJ2-1, with D possibly matching TRBD2 (6 bases). The CDR3 covers 14 residues. The V gene's germline CDR1 is SGHRS and CDR2 YFSETQ. V was shortened by 5 bases and J by 4 bases, with 13 bases between the two germline ends. CDR3 in DNA: TGCGCCAGCAGGGGACTCCCCAATTACAATGAGCAGTTCTTC. Encoded protein: CASRGLPNYNEQFF.

V is TRBV6-5 and J is TRBJ2-1; the D gene is possibly TRBD2 (5 bases). Trimming stripped 2 bases from V and 8 bases from J, with 19 bases between. Germline V gives CDR1 MNHEY, CDR2 SVGAGI. The CDR3 extends over 16 amino acids. The CDR3 sequence: CASSYGSDPKIDEQFF. CDR3 DNA sequence: TGTGCCAGCAGTTACGGGAGCGATCCGAAAATCGATGAGCAGTTCTTC.

The rearrangement links TRBV10-3 to TRBJ2-2; 10 nucleotides align to TRBD1. Looked up from germline, CDR1 is ENHRY and CDR2 is SYGVKD. V lost 8 bases, J lost 5 bases, and 8 bases stayed unmatched. The CDR3 is 15 residues long. The CDR3 sequence: CAIRNGTGETGELFF. The CDR3 bases are TGTGCCATCCGGAATGGGACAGGGGAAACCGGGGAGCTGTTTTTT.

This chain connects TRBV15 to TRBJ1-2; D not certain. There are 12 residues in the CDR3. Trimming took 6 bases from V and 7 from J, leaving 12 bases between them. Germline V gives CDR1 LNHNV, CDR2 YYDKDF (reference sequence). The CDR3 reads CATSSVRSGYTF. The DNA for the CDR3 is TGTGCCACCAGTTCAGTTCGGAGTGGCTACACCTTC. The full variable domain, its missing parts supplied by reference TRBV15 and TRBJ1-2, is DAMVIQNPRYQVTQFGKPVTLSCSQTLNHNVMYWYQQKSSQAPKLLFHYYDKDFNNEADTPDNFQSRRPNTSFCFLDIRSPGLGDTAMYLCATSSVRSGYTFGSGTRLTVV.

The V and J genes are TRBV10-3 and TRBJ2-3, with 10 bases lining up with TRBD2. CDR1 and CDR2 (germline): ENHRY, SYGVKD. V shed 3 bases, J shed 5 bases, and the junction held 5 bases outside the gene matches. The CDR3 extends over 15 amino acids. The CDR3 DNA follows: TGTGCCATCAGTGATCAAGCGGGGGGGCGAGATACGCAGTATTTT. This encodes CAISDQAGGRDTQYF.